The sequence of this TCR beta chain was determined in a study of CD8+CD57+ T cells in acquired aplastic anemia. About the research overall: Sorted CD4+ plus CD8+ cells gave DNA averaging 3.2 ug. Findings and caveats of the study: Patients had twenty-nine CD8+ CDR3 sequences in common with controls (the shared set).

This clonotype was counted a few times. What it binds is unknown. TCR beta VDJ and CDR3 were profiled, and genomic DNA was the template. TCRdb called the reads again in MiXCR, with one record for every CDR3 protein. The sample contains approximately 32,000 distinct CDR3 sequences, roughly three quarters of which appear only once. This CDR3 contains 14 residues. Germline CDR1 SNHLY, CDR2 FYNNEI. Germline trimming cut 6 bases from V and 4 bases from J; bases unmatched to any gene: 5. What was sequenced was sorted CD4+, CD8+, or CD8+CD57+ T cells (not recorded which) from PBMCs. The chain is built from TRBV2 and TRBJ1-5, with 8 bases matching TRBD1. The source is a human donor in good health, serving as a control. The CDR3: CASRRTGINQPQHF. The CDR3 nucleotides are TGTGCCAGCAGACGGACAGGGATAAATCAGCCCCAGCATTTT.